A single sample gave rise to the 14 T cell receptor beta chains below, sequenced in a study of blood T cell repertoires in COVID-19. Assay: immunoSEQ multiplex PCR; the TCRdb copy retains only in-frame clones and omits some. The sample includes about 260,000 clones, around 84% of them seen just once. The specimen sequenced was PBMCs or T cells enriched from blood (not recorded which). The receptors were gathered from a man aged 25-40 years with acute COVID-19.

The rearrangement joins TRBV20-1 to TRBJ2-1; TRBD2 matches 8 bases. The germline CDR1 and CDR2 sequences are DFQATT and SNEGSKA (reference sequence). V gave up 3 bases and J gave up 5 bases; unmatched junction bases: 9. This CDR3 spans 15 amino acids. Written as DNA, the CDR3 is TGCAGTGCTAGTTCAGGTCTAGCGGGCAACAATGAGCAGTTCTTC. Amino acids: CSASSGLAGNNEQFF.

Notes on this clone: The junction and the germline gene differ at one end; a read error may be behind it. J is TRBJ2-2 and V is TRBV5-1; the match to TRBD1 covers 12 bases. Looked up from germline, CDR1 is SGHRS and CDR2 is YFSETQ. The CDR3 consists of 16 residues. CDR3 nucleotides: TGTGCCAGCAGCGCGGGACAGGGGGCGTGGACCGGGGAGCTGTTTTTT. Amino acid sequence: CASSAGQGAWTGELFF.

The J gene is TRBJ2-1, the V gene TRBV18, with 7 bases that match TRBD2. The CDR3 contains 16 residues. CDR1 KGHSH and CDR2 LQKENI come from the germline V gene. Trimming cost V 5 bases and J 4 bases; bases outside gene matches: 11. The DNA for the CDR3 is TGTGCCAGCTCAGCCGGGACTACCGCCCAATACAATGAGCAGTTCTTC. Translating it yields CASSAGTTAQYNEQFF.

The chain links TRBV6-5 to TRBJ1-1, with D unclear. CDR3 length equals 15 residues. Germline assignment: CDR1 MNHEY and CDR2 SVGAGI. The germline V and J ends were trimmed by 0 bases and 0 bases, with 8 bases remaining between them. CDR3 region: CASSYSGGMNTEAFF. The CDR3 nucleotides read TGTGCCAGCAGTTACTCGGGAGGGATGAACACTGAAGCTTTCTTT.

The chain uses TRBV10-1 and TRBJ2-1; D may be TRBD2 (6 bases). In germline, CDR1 is WNHNN, CDR2 SYGVQD (reference sequence). Trimming pared 4 bases from V and 8 bases from J, leaving 12 bases between. This CDR3 has 13 amino acids. The DNA of the CDR3 is TGCGCCAGCAGTGCGCAGGAGGGCTATGAGCAGTTCTTC. Its translation: CASSAQEGYEQFF.

This clone has only a few counts. The chain combines TRBV19 with TRBJ1-1; no definite D call. The germline CDR1 and CDR2 sequences are LNHDA and SQIVND (reference sequence). The V end was cut by 5 bases, the J end by 2 bases, with 12 bases between. The CDR3 runs to 14 residues. The CDR3 sequence is CASSGYSINTEAFF. CDR3 DNA sequence: TGTGCCAGTAGTGGGTACAGTATCAACACTGAAGCTTTCTTT.

The chain recombines TRBV6-2 or TRBV6-3 with TRBJ2-7; no definite D call. This CDR3 is 15 amino acids long. Germline CDR1 reads MNHEY; CDR2 reads SVGEGT. V gave up 2 bases and J gave up 3 bases, with 14 bases separating them. The CDR3 is CASSYDYLGVYEQYV. The CDR3 DNA follows: TGTGCCAGCAGTTACGATTATCTAGGAGTCTACGAGCAGTACGTC.

This chain joins TRBV5-4 and TRBJ2-2; 9 bases are a match to TRBD2. The CDR3 is 18 residues long. Germline CDR1 SGHNT, CDR2 YYREEE (reference sequence). The trim removed 4 bases at V and 7 bases at J, leaving 17 bases unmatched. The chain's CDR3 is CASSPTPSRGGVIGELFF. The CDR3 bases are TGTGCCAGCAGCCCGACGCCTTCCCGCGGGGGGGTTATCGGGGAGCTGTTTTTT.

The gene calls are TRBV7-3 and TRBJ2-2; tentative D call: TRBD2 (5 bases). The CDR3 has 14 residues. V lost 4 bases and J lost 3, with 9 bases in between. Per germline, CDR1 SGHTA and CDR2 FQGTGA. The CDR3 DNA sequence: TGTGCCAGCAGCTCGGACTCCTACACCGGGGAGCTGTTTTTT. Amino acids: CASSSDSYTGELFF.

V gene TRBV6-5 combines with J gene TRBJ1-2; D remains unclear. Trimming removed 4 bases from V and 8 bases from J, with 8 bases in between. CDR1 is MNHEY, CDR2 SVGAGI, per germline. The CDR3 length is 11 residues. CDR3 sequence (DNA): TGTGCCAGCAGTTCTGGGAGCGGCTACACCTTC. It is translated as CASSSGSGYTF.

This rearrangement joins TRBV5-4 to TRBJ1-3; D possibly corresponds to TRBD1 (6 bases). Trimming pared 9 bases from V and 0 bases from J, leaving 13 bases between. Per the germline V gene, CDR1 is SGHNT and CDR2 is YYREEE (reference sequence). This CDR3 is 14 amino acids long. CDR3: CATIDRTSGNTIYF. Here the CDR3 DNA reads TGTGCCACCATAGACAGGACCTCTGGAAACACCATATATTTT.

The chain couples TRBV12-5 to TRBJ1-1; TRBD1 agrees at 7 bases. Germline CDR1 is LGHNT and CDR2 is FRNRAP. With V trimmed by 0 bases and J by 3 bases, 1 base remained unmatched. The length of the CDR3 is 14 residues. Here the CDR3 DNA reads TGTGCTAGTGGTTTGGTCGGGACAGACACTGAAGCTTTCTTT. Translating gives CASGLVGTDTEAFF. The full variable domain, completed using reference TRBV12-5 and TRBJ1-1, is DARVTQTPRHKVTEMGQEVTMRCQPILGHNTVFWYRQTMMQGLELLAYFRNRAPLDDSGMPKDRFSAEMPDATLATLKIQPSEPRDSAVYFCASGLVGTDTEAFFGQGTRLTVV.

The chain carries TRBV6-1 and TRBJ2-5, with D possibly being TRBD2 (5 bases). The CDR3 totals 14 residues. V was trimmed by 3 bases and J by 7 bases, leaving 15 bases between them. CDR1 is MNHNS and CDR2 is SASEGT in the germline V gene. The CDR3 nucleotides read TGTGCCAGCAGTGAGGTTTCCGGGGTGGGGACCCAGTACTTC. Residues: CASSEVSGVGTQYF.

V and J are TRBV7-6 and TRBJ2-2; D is unclear. This CDR3 is 12 amino acids long. Germline CDR1 SGHVS, CDR2 FNYEAQ. Trimming took off 6 bases at V and 4 bases at J, with 6 bases between the two ends. CDR3: CASSSVTGELFF. CDR3 DNA: TGTGCCAGCAGTTCAGTCACCGGGGAGCTGTTTTTT.